Shown below are 5 T cell receptor beta chains from a single sample sequenced in a study of blood T cells in healthy people across ages. Then a second PCR, running about 6 to 12 cycles, was carried out with a sample-barcoded 5' primer and a J-beta primer mix. Each CDR3 protein is one row after TCRdb ran MiXCR on the 5' RACE reads. In the table there are about 930,000 distinct CDR3 sequences, 29% of which are singletons. This same sample was also part of a study on T cells of mothers and their children.

Material for sequencing was blood. These TCRs come from a woman in her thirties or forties in good health.

This chain's CDR3 is CASSAGGRQFF. CDR3 DNA sequence: TGCGCCAGCAGTGCCGGGGGTCGGCAGTTCTTC. The chain carries TRBV5-1 and TRBJ2-1; D might be TRBD2 (6 bases). The germline V gene has CDR1 SGHRS and CDR2 YFSETQ. The CDR3 has 11 residues. The V end lost 5 bases, the J end lost 12 bases, and 12 bases lay between the germline ends.

This clonotype was detected only a few times. The chain carries TRBV4-1 and TRBJ2-1; TRBD2 matches 12 bases. The CDR3 spans 19 residues. Looked up from germline, CDR1 is MGHRA and CDR2 is YSYEKL. J gave up 6 bases and V 0 bases, and 12 bases lay outside the gene matches. CDR3 sequence: CASSQDRHEGLAGPNEQFF. CDR3 sequence (DNA): TGCGCCAGCAGCCAAGATCGACATGAGGGACTAGCGGGCCCCAATGAGCAGTTCTTC.

This clonotype was detected ten times or more. The chain employs TRBV5-1 and TRBJ2-1, with 8 bases lining up with TRBD2. The CDR3 contains 15 residues. Germline V gene sequence: CDR1 SGHRS, CDR2 YFSETQ. With V trimmed by 0 bases and J by 6 bases, 5 bases remained unmatched. This chain's CDR3 is CASSLGQRGFNEQFF. Written as DNA, the CDR3 is TGCGCCAGCAGCTTGGGTCAGCGGGGGTTCAATGAGCAGTTCTTC.

This clonotype was seen a single time. The chain employs TRBV9 and TRBJ2-7; D may be TRBD2 (5 bases). CDR1 is SGDLS, CDR2 YYNGEE, per germline. The CDR3 has 16 residues. Trimming removed 4 bases at V and 5 bases at J, with 22 bases between. Here the CDR3 reads CASSPSAEGSWDEQYF. In DNA form, the CDR3 reads TGTGCCAGCAGCCCATCCGCAGAGGGCAGCTGGGACGAGCAGTACTTC.

This clonotype was found many times. The genes are TRBV18 and TRBJ2-4; D gene unclear. V lost 3 bases and J 0 bases, leaving 9 bases between the germline ends. The CDR3 length is 15 residues. Germline-derived CDR1 and CDR2 are KGHSH and LQKENI. The CDR3 protein is CASSPHGIAKNIQYF. CDR3 in DNA: TGTGCCAGCTCACCCCATGGAATAGCCAAAAACATTCAGTACTTC.